The 15 T cell receptor beta chains listed next were all sequenced from one sample in a study of shared T cell receptors in the human thymus. TCRdb keeps only in-frame clones here, not all; method: immunoSEQ multiplex PCR. Of about 730,000 clones listed, around 85% are singletons. These sequences were also reported in another study, on human thymus T cells.

What was sequenced was thymocytes. The origin of the receptors is a girl less than two years old with a congenital heart defect.

As for this clone: An end of the junction differs from the germline gene, which may be a read error. The V gene is TRBV11-2, the J gene TRBJ2-7, with 7 positions matching TRBD1. The CDR3 sequence is 14 residues long. The germline V gene encodes CDR1 SGHAT and CDR2 FQNNGV. CDR3 protein: CASSLDRDKGEQYF. CDR3 DNA: TGTGCCAGCAGCCTAGACAGGGATAAAGGGGAGCAGTACTTC.

The V call is TRBV5-1, the J call TRBJ1-1, with 8 bases matching TRBD1. J was trimmed by 5 bases and V by 4 bases; bases with no gene match: 10. The CDR3 covers 15 residues. Germline CDR1 reads SGHRS; CDR2 reads YFSETQ. The CDR3 DNA reads as TGCGCCAGCAGCCCTCCGGGACAGGCTGTAACTGAAGCTTTCTTT. Translation: CASSPPGQAVTEAFF.

Written as DNA, the CDR3 is TGTGCTAGTGGTTTGGTAGCCCGGGGAGACCGGACCGGGGAGCTGTTTTTT. It encodes CASGLVARGDRTGELFF. The chain uses TRBV12-5 and TRBJ2-2; D is perhaps TRBD2 (5 bases). CDR1 is LGHNT, CDR2 FRNRAP, per germline. The CDR3 spans 17 residues. V was pared by 0 bases and J by 5 bases, with 16 bases between.

This clone was recorded once. The rearrangement joins TRBV5-1 to TRBJ1-1, with TRBD1 matching 9 bases. V was clipped by 2 bases and J by 3 bases; unmatched bases: 11. The CDR3 sequence is 17 residues long. Germline assignment: CDR1 SGHRS and CDR2 YFSETQ. In nucleotides, the CDR3 is TGCGCCAGCAGCTTACAGGGGGCGGGGGTTTTAGACACTGAAGCTTTCTTT. Translating it yields CASSLQGAGVLDTEAFF.

The chain recombines TRBV12-5 with TRBJ1-2; the match to TRBD1 covers 7 bases. Per germline, CDR1 LGHNT and CDR2 FRNRAP. The CDR3 is made up of 15 amino acids. With 3 bases clipped from V and 7 bases from J, the junction kept 11 bases outside the gene matches. CDR3 nucleotide sequence: TGTGCTAGTGGTTTCCGGACAGGTCCAGGTGGTGGCTACACCTTC. Translating it yields CASGFRTGPGGGYTF.

The J gene is TRBJ1-5, the V gene TRBV5-1, with 8 positions matching TRBD1. Losses at the gene ends were 4 bases for V and 4 bases for J; bases not matched to a gene: 7. CDR3 length: 15 amino acids. Germline lookup yields CDR1 SGHRS and CDR2 YFSETQ. For the CDR3, the DNA is TGCGCCAGCAGCCCGCTGACAGGGGCGAATCAGCCCCAGCATTTT. Translating gives CASSPLTGANQPQHF.

This rearrangement joins TRBV6-5 to TRBJ1-2, with D possibly being TRBD1 (6 bases). Germline values: CDR1 MNHEY, CDR2 SVGAGI. The CDR3 covers 13 residues. The V end lost 10 bases, the J end lost 7 bases, and 19 bases lay between the germline ends. The CDR3 loop reads CATRAPTGLGYTF. Here the CDR3 DNA reads TGTGCCACGAGGGCCCCTACAGGGCTTGGCTACACCTTC.

The chain has TRBV9 and TRBJ2-1; 16 positions match TRBD2. CDR3 length equals 19 residues. CDR1 and CDR2 from the germline V gene are SGDLS and YYNGEE. V lost 3 bases, J lost 3 bases, and 9 bases stayed unmatched. CDR3 loop: CASSAISGTSGGGYNEQFF. In nucleotides, the CDR3 is TGTGCCAGCAGCGCTATATCCGGGACTAGCGGGGGGGGCTACAATGAGCAGTTCTTC.

V and J are TRBV27 and TRBJ2-7, with 7 nucleotides matching TRBD1. The CDR3 is made up of 15 amino acids. V lost 5 bases, J lost 2 bases, and 9 bases stayed unmatched. The germline CDR1 and CDR2 sequences are MNHEY and SMNVEV (reference sequence). In nucleotides, the CDR3 is TGTGCCAGCAGTGGGGCCCGGGACAGCACCTACGAGCAGTACTTC. It specifies CASSGARDSTYEQYF.

The chain has TRBV21-1 and TRBJ1-5; the DNA was not compared with TRBD1, the D call given in the table. TRBV21-1 is marked as a pseudogene. CDR3 length: 15 amino acids. CDR3 region: CASSPGGPRRQPQHF. CDR3 nucleotide sequence: TGTGCCAGCAGCCCCGGTGGCCCCCGCAGGCAGCCCCAGCATTTT.

This clone was seen a single time. V and J are TRBV9 and TRBJ2-2, with TRBD2 matching 13 bases. CDR1 and CDR2 from the germline V gene are SGDLS and YYNGEE. The CDR3 is 20 amino acids. Unmatched junction bases numbered 18, after V lost 4 bases and J lost 6 bases. The CDR3 here is CASSYLGTSGEPPRAGELFF. The CDR3 bases are TGTGCCAGCAGCTACCTCGGGACTAGCGGGGAGCCCCCCCGTGCCGGGGAGCTGTTTTTT.

The CDR3, as DNA: TGTGCCAGCAGTGAGGGGCCACCTAGCACAGATACGCAGTATTTT. Amino acid sequence: CASSEGPPSTDTQYF. The rearrangement uses TRBV2 and TRBJ2-3; D may be TRBD1 (5 bases). The CDR3 has 15 amino acids. V lost 3 bases and J lost 0, with 10 bases in between. In germline, CDR1 is SNHLY, CDR2 FYNNEI.

V and J are TRBV7-6 and TRBJ1-1; 7 bases are shared with TRBD1. Germline CDR1 reads SGHVS; CDR2 reads FNYEAQ. With 3 bases clipped from V and 10 bases from J, the junction kept 8 bases outside the gene matches. The CDR3 spans 13 residues. Here the CDR3 reads CASSLRQGFGAFF. As DNA, the CDR3 is TGTGCCAGCAGCTTGCGACAGGGCTTTGGAGCTTTCTTT.

The CDR3 loop is CASSSGRSSGANVLTF. For the CDR3, the DNA is TGTGCCAGCAGCTCGGGAAGGAGCTCTGGGGCCAACGTCCTGACTTTC. V is TRBV11-2 and J is TRBJ2-6; the D gene is possibly TRBD2 (5 bases). CDR1 and CDR2 (germline): SGHAT, FQNNGV. The CDR3 is 16 residues long. V lost 4 bases, J lost 0 bases, and 10 bases lay in between.

The CDR3 protein is CASSFFRDRAEGQYF. The CDR3 region has the DNA TGCGCCAGCAGCTTCTTCAGGGACAGGGCCGAAGGGCAGTACTTC. The chain recombines TRBV5-1 with TRBJ2-7, with TRBD1 matching over 9 bases. Germline CDR1 is SGHRS and CDR2 is YFSETQ. V lost 2 bases to trimming and J lost 9 bases; unmatched junction nucleotides: 12. The CDR3 is 15 residues long.